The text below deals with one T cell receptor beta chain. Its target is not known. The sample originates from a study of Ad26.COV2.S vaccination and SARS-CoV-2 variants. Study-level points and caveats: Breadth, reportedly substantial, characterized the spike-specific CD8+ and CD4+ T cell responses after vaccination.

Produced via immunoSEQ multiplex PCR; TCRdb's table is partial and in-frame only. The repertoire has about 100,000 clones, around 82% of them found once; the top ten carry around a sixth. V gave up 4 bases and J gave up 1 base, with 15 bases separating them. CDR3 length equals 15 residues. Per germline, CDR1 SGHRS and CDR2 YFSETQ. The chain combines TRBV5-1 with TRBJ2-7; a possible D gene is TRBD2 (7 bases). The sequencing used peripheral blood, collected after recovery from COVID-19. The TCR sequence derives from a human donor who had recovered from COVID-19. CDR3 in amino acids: CASSPGGSRSYEQYF. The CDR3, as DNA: TGCGCCAGCAGCCCGGGGGGCAGCCGATCCTACGAGCAGTACTTC.